Listed below are T cell receptor beta chains from one sample, sequenced in a study of cytomegalovirus exposure and HLA in healthy donors. The protocol was immunoSEQ multiplex PCR, while the TCRdb copy is restricted to in-frame clones and leaves out a portion. Of 150,000 to 200,000 clones in the sample, about 62% are singletons; the top ten hold around 3.2%. The sample taken for sequencing was PBMCs. All receptors come from a man in his forties in good health and CMV-seronegative. Both conserved end residues are part of each CDR3. The D gene is left open where the match is weak. Expanded clones are given a class, and other clones once, few, many or no size at all.

v_call: TRBV5-6; j_call: TRBJ1-2; clone_size: few; d_call: -; cdr3_nt: TGTGCCAGCAGCTTAGTTTCTGCGTTAGCTAACTATGGCTACACCTTC; cdr3_aa: CASSLVSALANYGYTF
v_call: TRBV30; j_call: TRBJ2-2; clone_size: -; d_call: TRBD1; cdr3_nt: TGTGCCTGGAGTGGGGACAGGGAAGGCGGGGAGCTGTTTTTT; cdr3_aa: CAWSGDREGGELFF
v_call: TRBV4-1; j_call: TRBJ2-7; clone_size: -; d_call: -; cdr3_nt: TGCGCCAGCAGCCAAGATCCAGACTCCTACGAGCAGTACTTC; cdr3_aa: CASSQDPDSYEQYF
v_call: TRBV2; j_call: TRBJ2-5; clone_size: -; d_call: TRBD2; cdr3_nt: TGTGCCAGCAGTGAGGAGGCTAGCGGGGGGCAAGAGACCCAGTACTTC; cdr3_aa: CASSEEASGGQETQYF
v_call: TRBV7-9; j_call: TRBJ1-3; clone_size: -; d_call: -; cdr3_nt: TGTTCCAGCAGCCCCAGGACAGCTGGAAACACCATATATTTT; cdr3_aa: CSSSPRTAGNTIYF
v_call: TRBV28; j_call: TRBJ1-6; clone_size: few; d_call: TRBD1; cdr3_nt: TGTGCCAGCAGCCTCGGACAGGGGCTTTGGGATAATTCACCCCTCCACTTT; cdr3_aa: CASSLGQGLWDNSPLHF
v_call: TRBV6-4; j_call: TRBJ1-1; clone_size: few; d_call: -; cdr3_nt: TGTGCCAGCAGTGACTCCGATCGGGGGGACACTGAAGCTTTCTTT; cdr3_aa: CASSDSDRGDTEAFF
v_call: TRBV5-1; j_call: TRBJ1-2; clone_size: -; d_call: TRBD1; cdr3_nt: TGCGCCAGCAGCTTTAGGCAGGGGGGCGATGGCTACACCTTC; cdr3_aa: CASSFRQGGDGYTF
v_call: TRBV5-6; j_call: TRBJ1-1; clone_size: -; d_call: TRBD1; cdr3_nt: TGTGCCAGCAGCTTACAGGGGGGGAACACTGAAGCTTTCTTT; cdr3_aa: CASSLQGGNTEAFF
v_call: TRBV19; j_call: TRBJ1-1; clone_size: -; d_call: -; cdr3_nt: TGTGCCAGTAGCCTAGCGGTCATGAACACTGAAGCTTTCTTT; cdr3_aa: CASSLAVMNTEAFF
v_call: TRBV4-3; j_call: TRBJ2-1; clone_size: once; d_call: TRBD2; cdr3_nt: TGCGCCAGCAGCCAAAGGGGACTAGGCCCGTTCAATGAGCAGTTCTTC; cdr3_aa: CASSQRGLGPFNEQFF
v_call: TRBV7-9; j_call: TRBJ2-5; clone_size: -; d_call: TRBD2; cdr3_nt: TGTTCCAGCAGCACCCCGCGGCTAGCGGGAAGAGAGACCCAGTACTTC; cdr3_aa: CSSSTPRLAGRETQYF
v_call: TRBV19; j_call: TRBJ2-7; clone_size: -; d_call: TRBD2; cdr3_nt: TGTGCCAGTAGTACATCTCGGTCGAGCGGGACGTCCTACGAGCAGTACTTC; cdr3_aa: CASSTSRSSGTSYEQYF
v_call: TRBV5-1; j_call: TRBJ2-1; clone_size: -; d_call: -; cdr3_nt: TGCGCCAGCAGCTTGGAGGGCCGGCGGGGCGATGAGCAGTTCTTC; cdr3_aa: CASSLEGRRGDEQFF
v_call: TRBV29-1; j_call: TRBJ2-7; clone_size: -; d_call: -; cdr3_nt: TGCAGCGTTGCTACCGGGACATTTTACGAGCAGTACTTC; cdr3_aa: CSVATGTFYEQYF
v_call: TRBV4-3; j_call: TRBJ1-1; clone_size: -; d_call: -; cdr3_nt: TGCGCCAGCAGCCCGGGAACACTGAACACTGAAGCTTTCTTT; cdr3_aa: CASSPGTLNTEAFF
v_call: TRBV4-3; j_call: TRBJ1-1; clone_size: -; d_call: -; cdr3_nt: TGCGCCAGCAGCCAAGATTTGGGGCAGTCAAACACTGAAGCTTTCTTT; cdr3_aa: CASSQDLGQSNTEAFF
v_call: TRBV7-2; j_call: TRBJ2-5; clone_size: -; d_call: TRBD2; cdr3_nt: TGTGCCAGCAGCCCGGGACTAGTTGGGGAGACCCAGTACTTC; cdr3_aa: CASSPGLVGETQYF
v_call: TRBV7-9; j_call: TRBJ2-5; clone_size: few; d_call: TRBD2; cdr3_nt: TGTTCCAGCAGCCTGGTTGGTCTAGCGGGAAGGGAGACCCAGTACTTC; cdr3_aa: CSSSLVGLAGRETQYF
v_call: TRBV19; j_call: TRBJ2-1; clone_size: -; d_call: TRBD2; cdr3_nt: TGTGCCAGCTCCCCGGGACTAGAGGGTTTTGAGCAGTTCTTC; cdr3_aa: CASSPGLEGFEQFF
v_call: TRBV27; j_call: TRBJ2-1; clone_size: once; d_call: TRBD1; cdr3_nt: TGTGCCAGCAGTTCGACAGGGTACAATGAGCAGTTCTTC; cdr3_aa: CASSSTGYNEQFF
v_call: TRBV30; j_call: TRBJ1-4; clone_size: -; d_call: -; cdr3_nt: TGTGCCTGCTACATCGAGGAGGAAAAACTGTTTTTT; cdr3_aa: CACYIEEEKLFF
v_call: TRBV30; j_call: TRBJ2-1; clone_size: -; d_call: TRBD2; cdr3_nt: TGTGCCTGGACTAGCGGGATGTATGAGCAGTTCTTC; cdr3_aa: CAWTSGMYEQFF
v_call: TRBV4-1; j_call: TRBJ1-4; clone_size: -; d_call: -; cdr3_nt: TGCGCCAGCAGCCCCGCGTGGGCGACTAATGAAAAACTGTTTTTT; cdr3_aa: CASSPAWATNEKLFF
v_call: TRBV5-1; j_call: TRBJ2-5; clone_size: -; d_call: -; cdr3_nt: TGCGCCAGCAGCTTGGGCCGAACCCAGGAGACCCAGTACTTC; cdr3_aa: CASSLGRTQETQYF
v_call: TRBV19; j_call: TRBJ2-3; clone_size: -; d_call: -; cdr3_nt: TGTGCCAGTAGTAGCCTCTACACAGATACGCAGTATTTT; cdr3_aa: CASSSLYTDTQYF
v_call: TRBV19; j_call: TRBJ1-1; clone_size: -; d_call: TRBD1; cdr3_nt: TGTGCCAGTAGTATATCAGGGGGCTTGGGTGAAGCTTTCTTT; cdr3_aa: CASSISGGLGEAFF
v_call: TRBV7-8; j_call: TRBJ2-3; clone_size: -; d_call: TRBD1; cdr3_nt: TGTGCCAGCAGCCGTAAACGGGACAGGGGGCGAGATACGCAGTATTTT; cdr3_aa: CASSRKRDRGRDTQYF
v_call: TRBV19; j_call: TRBJ1-2; clone_size: -; d_call: TRBD1; cdr3_nt: TGTGCCAGTAGTTCAGACAGGGACTATGGCTACACCTTC; cdr3_aa: CASSSDRDYGYTF
v_call: TRBV5-4; j_call: TRBJ2-1; clone_size: -; d_call: -; cdr3_nt: TGTGCCAGCAGCTTCCCCGGGAATGAGCAGTTCTTC; cdr3_aa: CASSFPGNEQFF
v_call: TRBV19; j_call: TRBJ1-5; clone_size: -; d_call: TRBD1; cdr3_nt: TGTGCCAGTACCTCTTGGGGACAGGGAGGGAATCAGCCCCAGCATTTT; cdr3_aa: CASTSWGQGGNQPQHF
v_call: TRBV19; j_call: TRBJ2-7; clone_size: -; d_call: TRBD1; cdr3_nt: TGTGCCAGTAGTATCGGCTACAGGGGTTACGAGCAGTACTTC; cdr3_aa: CASSIGYRGYEQYF